Each of the 11 T cell receptor beta chains below was sequenced from the same sample in a study of read filtering for tumor transcriptome and immune sequencing. From 350 to 500 ng of RNA, a library with molecular barcoded alpha/delta and beta/gamma adaptors was made. TCRdb reprocessed the reads via MiXCR and lists one record per CDR3 protein. Counted here are tens of thousands of distinct CDR3 sequences, about a fifth occurring once; the ten biggest clones make up roughly two fifths. The sample consisted of a population of CD138-negative cells sorted from bone marrow. The receptors were sampled from a donor at least 40 years old with multiple myeloma.

The J gene is TRBJ2-7, the V gene TRBV2; 15 bases are shared with TRBD2. The V segment lost 8 bases and the J segment 6 bases; nucleotides outside the gene matches: 5. The CDR3 spans 14 residues. The V gene's germline CDR1 is SNHLY and CDR2 FYNNEI. Here the CDR3 DNA reads TGTGCCAGCCGGGGACTAGCGGGAGGTGGCGAGCAGTACTTC. Translation: CASRGLAGGGEQYF.

This clonotype was detected ten times or more. The chain is built from TRBV28 and TRBJ2-2, with D maybe TRBD1 (5 bases). The CDR3 sequence is 13 residues long. Trimming left V 4 bases short and J 4 bases short, with 7 bases between. Germline V gene sequence: CDR1 MDHEN, CDR2 SYDVKM. CDR3 amino acids: CASSSTVTGELFF. The CDR3 region has the DNA TGTGCCAGCAGTTCGACAGTCACCGGGGAGCTGTTTTTT.

This clonotype turned up a few times. The chain combines TRBV19 with TRBJ2-3; no clear D. Germline CDR1 LNHDA, CDR2 SQIVND (reference sequence). The length of the CDR3 is 15 residues. Trimming removed 7 bases from V and 5 bases from J, with 19 bases in between. CDR3 residues: CASTPGEGPVDTQYF. CDR3 nucleotide sequence: TGTGCCAGTACCCCCGGCGAAGGGCCGGTAGATACGCAGTATTTT. Variable domain in full (rest from reference TRBV19 and TRBJ2-3): DGGITQSPKYLFRKEGQNVTLSCEQNLNHDAMYWYRQDPGQGLRLIYYSQIVNDFQKGDIAEGYSVSREKKESFPLTVTSAQKNPTAFYLCASTPGEGPVDTQYFGPGTRLTVL.

This clonotype was counted many times. The gene calls are TRBV29-1 and TRBJ2-5; 8 bases map to TRBD2. There are 12 residues in the CDR3. CDR1 and CDR2 from the germline V gene are SQVTM and ANQGSEA. The J segment lost 4 bases and the V segment lost 4 bases, leaving 2 bases of the junction unmatched. The CDR3 reads CSVAGTRETQYF. The CDR3 nucleotides read TGCAGCGTTGCCGGGACTAGAGAGACCCAGTACTTC.

The sample holds many counts of this clonotype. The chain recombines TRBV20-1 with TRBJ1-1; tentative D call: TRBD1 (5 bases). There are 14 residues in the CDR3. Deletions cut 5 bases from V and 2 bases from J, with 15 bases between. Per germline, CDR1 DFQATT and CDR2 SNEGSKA (reference sequence). DNA of the CDR3: TGCAGTGCTCCCCGTGGAGGGGTCAACACTGAAGCTTTCTTT. Amino acid sequence: CSAPRGGVNTEAFF.

This clonotype was observed at least ten times. The chain is built from TRBV7-9 and TRBJ2-5; D remains ambiguous. Germline V lookup: CDR1 SEHNR, CDR2 FQNEAQ (reference sequence). With 1 base removed from V and 3 bases from J, the gap between germline ends came to 12 bases. The CDR3 totals 15 residues. The CDR3 spells CASSLGAETEETQYF. The CDR3 DNA sequence: TGTGCCAGCAGCTTAGGAGCAGAGACCGAAGAGACCCAGTACTTC.

This clonotype was detected only a few times. The chain links TRBV2 to TRBJ2-5, with a tentative D call TRBD1 (6 bases). This CDR3 has 14 residues. V lost 6 bases, J lost 2 bases, and 13 bases lay in between. CDR1 and CDR2 from the germline V gene are SNHLY and FYNNEI. The CDR3 is CASSPRGAQETQYF. In nucleotides, the CDR3 is TGTGCCAGCAGCCCCAGGGGAGCACAAGAGACCCAGTACTTC. Full variable domain (outside the CDR3, taken from reference TRBV2 and TRBJ2-5): EPEVTQTPSHQVTQMGQEVILRCVPISNHLYFYWYRQILGQKVEFLVSFYNNEISEKSEIFDDQFSVERPDGSNFTLKIRSTKLEDSAMYFCASSPRGAQETQYFGPGTRLLVL.

This clonotype was found many times. This chain joins TRBV10-3 and TRBJ2-5, with D perhaps TRBD2 (5 bases). The CDR3 length is 16 residues. CDR1 is ENHRY and CDR2 is SYGVKD in the germline V gene. Trimming pared 0 bases from V and 2 bases from J, leaving 13 bases between. The CDR3 DNA reads TGTGCCATCAGTGAGTCGGCGAGAGGGTTACAAGAGACCCAGTACTTC. Translation gives CAISESARGLQETQYF.

CDR3 sequence (DNA): TGTGCCAGCAGGGGTATCGGAGAAAGCTCCTACAATGAGCAGTTCTTC. This translates into CASRGIGESSYNEQFF. V gene TRBV7-9 combines with J gene TRBJ2-1; the D is unclear. This CDR3 has 16 residues. V was clipped by 6 bases and J by 0 bases, with 15 bases between them. CDR1 is SEHNR and CDR2 is FQNEAQ in the germline V gene (reference sequence).

This clonotype was recorded at least ten times. The chain employs TRBV19 and TRBJ2-1; 9 nucleotides align to TRBD2. The germline V gene encodes CDR1 LNHDA and CDR2 SQIVND (reference sequence). V shed 2 bases, J shed 6 bases, and the junction held 5 bases outside the gene matches. The CDR3 contains 15 residues. The CDR3 loop is CASSIISGSFNEQFF. The CDR3 DNA is TGTGCCAGTAGTATAATTAGCGGGAGCTTCAATGAGCAGTTCTTC. The variable domain in full, with the rest retrieved from reference TRBV19 and TRBJ2-1, is DGGITQSPKYLFRKEGQNVTLSCEQNLNHDAMYWYRQDPGQGLRLIYYSQIVNDFQKGDIAEGYSVSREKKESFPLTVTSAQKNPTAFYLCASSIISGSFNEQFFGPGTRLTVL.

CDR3 bases: TGTGCCAGCTCACCACAGGGGCCCAATCAGCCCCAGCATTTT. It specifies CASSPQGPNQPQHF. This rearrangement joins TRBV18 to TRBJ1-5; TRBD1 might be the D (5 bases). Germline V CDR1 and CDR2: KGHSH, LQKENI. The CDR3 spans 14 residues. V was cut by 1 base and J by 3 bases, with 7 bases left in between.